A selection of T cell receptor beta chains follows, all from one sample in a study of blood T cell repertoires in COVID-19. Using immunoSEQ multiplex PCR, the repertoire was profiled, and TCRdb retains in-frame clones only, with some absent. This sample has around 190,000 clones; more than 75% occur once, and the top ten carry approximately 9%. Sequencing was done on a sample of peripheral blood. These receptors came from a woman between 50 and 59 years old with active or convalescent COVID-19. Both conserved end residues are part of each CDR3. D genes are given only for firm matches. Rows give clone size only sometimes, using once, few, many, or a class for an expanded clone.

D gene | J gene | clone size | V gene | CDR3 protein | CDR3 DNA
TRBD2 | TRBJ2-2 | NA | TRBV6-5 | CASSLAGSNTGELFF | TGTGCCAGCAGTTTAGCGGGATCGAACACCGGGGAGCTGTTTTTT
NA | TRBJ2-3 | few | TRBV3-1/TRBV3-2 | CASSGFGTDTQYF | TGTGCCAGCAGCGGCTTTGGCACAGATACGCAGTATTTT
NA | TRBJ1-1 | NA | TRBV5-1 | CASSSLSEDTEAFF | TGCGCCAGCAGCTCCCTATCTGAGGACACTGAAGCTTTCTTT
NA | TRBJ2-6 | NA | TRBV4-1 | CASSQDHRAGANVLTF | TGCGCCAGCAGCCAAGATCACAGGGCTGGGGCCAACGTCCTGACTTTC
TRBD1 | TRBJ2-3 | few | TRBV7-9 | CASSPTGPDTQYF | TGTGCCAGCAGCCCGACAGGGCCAGATACGCAGTATTTT
NA | TRBJ1-4 | NA | TRBV18 | CASSPGQNEKLFF | TGTGCCAGCTCACCGGGCCAAAATGAAAAACTGTTTTTT
NA | TRBJ1-1 | few | TRBV6-5 | CASTPRVNTEAFF | TGTGCCAGCACCCCCCGGGTGAACACTGAAGCTTTCTTT
TRBD2 | TRBJ2-1 | NA | TRBV5-6 | CASSLELADYNEQFF | TGTGCCAGCAGCTTGGAACTAGCGGATTACAATGAGCAGTTCTTC
TRBD2 | TRBJ2-7 | many | TRBV19 | CASSRGLADEQYF | TGTGCCAGTAGTAGGGGACTAGCCGACGAGCAGTACTTC
TRBD2 | TRBJ2-4 | NA | TRBV27 | CASSNLKREGPSF | TGTGCCAGCAGCAACCTCAAGCGGGAGGGCCCCTCGTTC
TRBD2 | TRBJ2-3 | NA | TRBV7-9 | CASIPLRGRALDTQYF | TGTGCCAGCATCCCCCTCCGCGGGAGGGCCTTAGATACGCAGTATTTT
NA | TRBJ2-7 | many | TRBV7-2 | CASSLSGTSYYEQYF | TGTGCCAGCAGCTTGTCCGGGACTTCGTACTACGAGCAGTACTTC
TRBD1 | TRBJ2-1 | few | TRBV7-3 | CASSHTGGGTYNEQFF | TGTGCCAGCAGCCACACAGGGGGAGGCACCTACAATGAGCAGTTCTTC
TRBD1 | TRBJ1-1 | NA | TRBV5-1 | CASSLTGSGNTEAFF | TGCGCCAGCAGCCTGACAGGGTCGGGGAACACTGAAGCTTTCTTT
NA | TRBJ2-3 | NA | TRBV7-9 | CASSLDRGRGTDTQYF | TGTGCCAGCAGCTTAGATAGGGGAAGGGGCACAGATACGCAGTATTTT
NA | TRBJ1-4 | once | TRBV28 | CASRITGRIEKLFF | TGTGCCAGCAGAATAACAGGGCGAATTGAAAAACTGTTTTTT
TRBD2 | TRBJ2-5 | NA | TRBV18 | CASSPTGGGYQETQYF | TGTGCCAGCTCACCGACGGGAGGAGGGTACCAAGAGACCCAGTACTTC
NA | TRBJ1-5 | NA | TRBV19 | CASKGEYSNQPQHF | TGTGCCAGTAAGGGAGAATATAGCAATCAGCCCCAGCATTTT
TRBD1 | TRBJ1-1 | few | TRBV18 | CASSPFGQGGIEAFF | TGTGCCAGCTCACCTTTCGGACAGGGTGGGATTGAAGCTTTCTTT
TRBD1 | TRBJ2-3 | NA | TRBV6-5 | CASSWGQGYPDTQYF | TGTGCCAGCAGTTGGGGACAGGGGTACCCAGATACGCAGTATTTT
NA | TRBJ2-5 | many | TRBV3-1/TRBV3-2 | CASSQGALRPYF | TGTGCCAGCAGCCAAGGGGCTCTGAGACCTTACTTC
NA | TRBJ1-2 | once | TRBV3-1/TRBV3-2 | CASSQELGSNYGYTF | TGTGCCAGCAGCCAAGAGCTTGGCAGTAACTATGGCTACACCTTC
TRBD1 | TRBJ2-2 | NA | TRBV2 | CASSDRGLGSGELFF | TGTGCCAGCAGTGACAGGGGGCTGGGTTCCGGGGAGCTGTTTTTT
TRBD2 | TRBJ2-3 | NA | TRBV7-3 | CASSLTRSGGAAGDTQYF | TGTGCCAGCAGCTTAACTCGGAGCGGGGGGGCCGCGGGCGATACGCAGTATTTT
NA | TRBJ1-2 | NA | TRBV6-1 | CASSDRTNYGYTF | TGTGCCAGCAGTGACAGAACTAACTATGGCTACACCTTC
TRBD2 | TRBJ2-5 | once | TRBV3-1/TRBV3-2 | CASSQPLAGGPEETQYF | TGTGCCAGCAGCCAACCTCTAGCGGGAGGGCCTGAAGAGACCCAGTACTTC
TRBD2 | TRBJ2-5 | NA | TRBV3-1/TRBV3-2 | CASSQTWRGGGTQYF | TGTGCCAGCAGCCAAACTTGGCGGGGGGGAGGAACCCAGTACTTC
NA | TRBJ2-4 | NA | TRBV7-6 | CASSLAGGGNIQYF | TGTGCCAGCAGCTTAGCGGGAGGAGGAAACATTCAGTACTTC
NA | TRBJ1-4 | NA | TRBV5-4 | CASSLAGANEKLFF | TGTGCCAGCAGCTTGGCCGGAGCTAATGAAAAACTGTTTTTT
NA | TRBJ2-1 | NA | TRBV27 | CASSWGLASVEQFF | TGTGCCAGCAGTTGGGGTCTAGCGAGTGTTGAGCAGTTCTTC
TRBD1 | TRBJ1-3 | once | TRBV5-1 | CASRKFTGDGGNTIYF | TGCGCCAGCAGGAAATTCACAGGGGATGGTGGAAACACCATATATTTT
NA | TRBJ1-2 | NA | TRBV18 | CASSPDRTDNYGYTF | TGTGCCAGCTCACCAGATAGGACAGACAACTATGGCTACACCTTC
TRBD1 | TRBJ1-5 | NA | TRBV7-8 | CASSLDRGGNQPQHF | TGTGCCAGCAGCTTGGACAGGGGTGGCAATCAGCCCCAGCATTTT
TRBD1 | TRBJ2-7 | NA | TRBV30 | CAWSRDRVTNEQYF | TGTGCCTGGAGTCGGGACAGGGTTACCAACGAGCAGTACTTC
TRBD1 | TRBJ1-2 | NA | TRBV30 | CAWSGQGGGYTF | TGTGCCTGGTCAGGACAGGGCGGCGGCTACACCTTC
TRBD1 | TRBJ1-2 | NA | TRBV29-1 | CSVSETGSYGYTF | TGCAGCGTTTCCGAGACAGGGAGTTATGGCTACACCTTC
NA | TRBJ1-1 | few | TRBV3-1/TRBV3-2 | CASSQAYRDAPEAFF | TGTGCCAGCAGCCAAGCTTACAGGGACGCACCTGAAGCTTTCTTT
TRBD2 | TRBJ2-7 | NA | TRBV7-2 | CASSAATSSEQYF | TGTGCCAGCAGCGCCGCGACTAGCAGCGAGCAGTACTTC
TRBD1 | TRBJ1-6 | NA | TRBV27 | CASRTGNSPLHF | TGTGCCAGCAGGACAGGGAATTCACCCCTCCACTTT
NA | TRBJ2-3 | NA | TRBV19 | CASTDRTGSTDTQYF | TGTGCCAGTACAGACCGAACGGGGAGCACAGATACGCAGTATTTT
NA | TRBJ2-3 | NA | TRBV4-2 | CASSQDRSSDTQYF | TGTGCCAGCAGCCAAGACAGATCCTCGGATACGCAGTATTTT
TRBD2 | TRBJ2-1 | NA | TRBV7-8 | CASSSSLAVDGNEQFF | TGTGCCAGCAGCTCCTCCCTAGCGGTAGACGGCAATGAGCAGTTCTTC
TRBD1 | TRBJ2-7 | NA | TRBV6-5 | CASSLRTGGSNEQYF | TGTGCCAGCAGTCTCCGGACAGGGGGCTCTAACGAGCAGTACTTC
TRBD1 | TRBJ1-5 | once | TRBV15 | CATSREGWDRVFLGNQPQHF | TGTGCCACCAGCAGAGAAGGGTGGGACAGGGTATTTCTAGGCAATCAGCCCCAGCATTTT
TRBD2 | TRBJ2-1 | few | TRBV24-1 | CATSDPGLADNEQFF | TGTGCCACCAGTGACCCGGGACTAGCGGATAATGAGCAGTTCTTC
NA | TRBJ2-1 | NA | TRBV3-1/TRBV3-2 | CASSQEVPRPYNEQFF | TGTGCCAGCAGCCAAGAAGTCCCCAGGCCTTACAATGAGCAGTTCTTC
NA | TRBJ1-2 | NA | TRBV2 | CASSAESGGYTF | TGTGCCAGCAGTGCGGAAAGCGGGGGCTACACCTTC
NA | TRBJ1-1 | NA | TRBV21-1 | CASSPRGGRTNTEAFF | TGTGCCAGCAGCCCCCGTGGGGGCAGGACGAACACTGAAGCTTTCTTT
TRBD2 | TRBJ2-1 | NA | TRBV7-2 | CASSLDSGGASEQFF | TGTGCCAGCAGCTTAGATAGCGGGGGGGCTTCCGAGCAGTTCTTC
TRBD1 | TRBJ2-2 | NA | TRBV6-2/TRBV6-3 | CASSNGQANTGELFF | TGTGCCAGCAGTAACGGACAGGCGAACACCGGGGAGCTGTTTTTT
NA | TRBJ2-3 | NA | TRBV10-3 | CAISEPGLSSTDTQYF | TGTGCCATCAGTGAGCCAGGGCTGTCTAGCACAGATACGCAGTATTTT
TRBD2 | TRBJ2-7 | NA | TRBV9 | CASSAPGLAGVGEAEQYF | TGTGCCAGCAGCGCACCGGGACTAGCGGGAGTGGGTGAAGCGGAGCAGTACTTC
TRBD2 | TRBJ2-5 | NA | TRBV7-8 | CASSAGLAGGQETQYF | TGTGCCAGCAGCGCGGGACTAGCGGGGGGGCAAGAGACCCAGTACTTC
NA | TRBJ1-6 | NA | TRBV6-5 | CASFRTVNSPLHF | TGTGCCAGCTTCCGGACAGTAAATTCACCCCTCCACTTT
NA | TRBJ2-5 | NA | TRBV7-7 | CASSQDSPPETQYF | TGTGCTAGCAGCCAGGACAGCCCTCCAGAGACCCAGTACTTC
NA | TRBJ1-2 | few | TRBV3-1/TRBV3-2 | CASSQDKRYGYTF | TGTGCCAGCAGCCAAGATAAGAGGTATGGCTACACCTTC
NA | TRBJ1-5 | NA | TRBV10-2 | CASTGGAEGNQPQHF | TGCGCCAGCACGGGGGGCGCTGAGGGCAATCAGCCCCAGCATTTT
TRBD1 | TRBJ1-1 | NA | TRBV2 | CASRRGQTKATEAFF | TGTGCCAGCCGAAGGGGGCAGACCAAGGCAACTGAAGCTTTCTTT
TRBD1 | TRBJ1-2 | NA | TRBV6-6 | CASSRGQRYGYTF | TGTGCCAGCAGCAGGGGACAGAGATATGGCTACACCTTC
TRBD2 | TRBJ2-1 | NA | TRBV24-1 | CATSESGSFYNEQFF | TGTGCCACCAGCGAGAGCGGGAGCTTCTACAATGAGCAGTTCTTC